This TCR beta chain is from a study of T-cell memory formation after mild COVID-19. Study in general: Largely, TCR clusters stayed within a single donor.

V lost 3 bases and J lost 10; bases outside the gene matches: 7. Germline assignment: CDR1 SGHKS and CDR2 YYEKEE (reference sequence). The CDR3 runs 14 residues. For this clonotype: Its antigen is unknown.

Overall study results and limits: Among clones contracting day 15 to 85, CD4/CD8 was balanced, whereas later expanders leaned CD4+. Certain responding clones were present in pre-infection memory, suggesting participation of cross-reactive memory.

TCRdb reanalysed the 5' RACE reads using MiXCR and keeps one entry per CDR3 protein. The table records approximately 240,000 distinct CDR3 sequences, 15% to 20% of them present only once. The V gene is TRBV5-5, the J gene TRBJ1-6, with 7 bases matching TRBD1. Sample: PBMCs or a T cell subset sorted from them (not recorded which). The sequence was obtained from a young man who had mild COVID-19 (a few samples of this study predate the infection). Cell type and time point are not known. The CDR3 sequence is CASSSWGTVSPLHF. The CDR3 DNA follows: TGTGCCAGCAGCTCATGGGGGACAGTCTCACCCCTCCACTTT.